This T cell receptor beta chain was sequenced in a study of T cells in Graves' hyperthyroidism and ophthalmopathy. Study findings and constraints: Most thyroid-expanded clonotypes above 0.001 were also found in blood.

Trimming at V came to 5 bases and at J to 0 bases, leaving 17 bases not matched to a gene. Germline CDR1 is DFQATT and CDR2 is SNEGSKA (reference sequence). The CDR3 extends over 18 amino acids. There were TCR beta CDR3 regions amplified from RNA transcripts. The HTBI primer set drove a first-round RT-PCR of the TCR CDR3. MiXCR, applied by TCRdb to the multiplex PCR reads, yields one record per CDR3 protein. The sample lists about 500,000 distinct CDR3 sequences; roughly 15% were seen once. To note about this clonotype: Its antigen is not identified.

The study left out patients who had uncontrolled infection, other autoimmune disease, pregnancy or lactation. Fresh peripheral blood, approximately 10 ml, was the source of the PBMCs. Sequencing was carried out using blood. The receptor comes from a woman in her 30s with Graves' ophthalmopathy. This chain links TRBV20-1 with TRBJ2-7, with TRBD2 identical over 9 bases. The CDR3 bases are TGCAGTGCTGCCCCGGCTAGCGGGGCCCGGGCTGGCTCCTACGAGCAGTACTTC. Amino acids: CSAAPASGARAGSYEQYF.